Below are 10 T cell receptor beta chains sequenced from a single sample in a study of T cells after posttransplantation cyclophosphamide. Cyclophosphamide on days +3 and +4 followed busulfan-fludarabine conditioning and a marrow graft. TCRdb keeps only in-frame clones here, not all; method: immunoSEQ multiplex PCR. This table has 15,000 to 20,000 clones, about nine tenths appearing once. This material consisted of PBMCs, taken after allogeneic stem cell transplant with posttransplant cyclophosphamide. These receptor sequences come from a female patient in her thirties or forties who received an allogeneic stem cell transplant from a related donor, was CMV-positive, and had no GVHD. Some T cells may have come from the graft donor.

In its sample, this clone was seen once. The rearrangement links TRBV19 to TRBJ2-3; 8 bases fit TRBD2. CDR1 LNHDA and CDR2 SQIVND come from the germline V gene (reference sequence). The CDR3 is 15 amino acids. The J segment lost 4 bases and the V segment lost 5 bases, leaving 8 bases of the junction unmatched. The CDR3 DNA reads as TGTGCCAGTAGTCCGGGGATAGCGGGACCAGATACGCAGTATTTT. Its protein product is CASSPGIAGPDTQYF.

This chain links TRBV30 with TRBJ1-2; possible D gene TRBD1, 5 bases. Between the trimmed V and J ends, which lost 2 bases and 7 bases, there was a span of 11 bases. CDR1 GTSNPN and CDR2 SVGIG come from the germline V gene (reference sequence). CDR3 length equals 12 residues. CDR3 coding DNA: TGTGCCTGGAGTTACCAGGGCGGTGGCTACACCTTC. It codes for CAWSYQGGGYTF.

This chain connects TRBV5-1 to TRBJ2-3, with TRBD1 matching over 12 bases. Per the germline V gene, CDR1 is SGHRS and CDR2 is YFSETQ. This CDR3 has 16 residues. Unmatched junction bases numbered 3, after V lost 3 bases and J lost 1 base. The CDR3 bases are TGCGCCAGCAGCTCGGGACAGGGGGCGGGCACAGATACGCAGTATTTT. Protein product: CASSSGQGAGTDTQYF. Supplemented by reference TRBV5-1 and TRBJ2-3, the full variable domain reads KAGVTQTPRYLIKTRGQQVTLSCSPISGHRSVSWYQQTPGQGLQFLFEYFSETQRNKGNFPGRFSGRQFSNSRSEMNVSTLELGDSALYLCASSSGQGAGTDTQYFGPGTRLTVL.

The V call is TRBV7-3, the J call TRBJ2-2; TRBD1 matches 7 bases. The CDR3 has 18 amino acids. The germline V gene has CDR1 SGHTA and CDR2 FQGTGA. V dropped 0 bases and J dropped 5; count of bases not matched to a gene: 12. This CDR3 is CASSLTLTQQGNTGELFF. The CDR3, as DNA: TGTGCCAGCAGCTTAACGTTAACCCAACAGGGGAATACCGGGGAGCTGTTTTTT.

This chain connects TRBV27 to TRBJ2-3; 13 bases align to TRBD2. Trimming at V came to 0 bases and at J to 4 bases, leaving 7 bases not matched to a gene. There are 18 residues in the CDR3. The germline gives CDR1 MNHEY, CDR2 SMNVEV (reference sequence). CDR3: CASSLSWGLAGSPDTQYF. CDR3 DNA: TGTGCCAGCAGTTTATCGTGGGGACTAGCGGGAAGCCCAGATACGCAGTATTTT.

The chain employs TRBV27 and TRBJ1-2, with 10 bases lining up with TRBD1. V lost 6 bases, J lost 4 bases, and 8 bases stayed unmatched. CDR1 MNHEY and CDR2 SMNVEV come from the germline V gene (reference sequence). The CDR3 length is 15 residues. The DNA for the CDR3 is TGTGCCAGCAGGATGACAGGGGGCGGCGGCTATGGCTACACCTTC. Its translation: CASRMTGGGGYGYTF.

This clone has just one count. The chain recombines TRBV9 with TRBJ2-7; 9 nucleotides agree with TRBD2. CDR3 length: 15 residues. The germline gives CDR1 SGDLS, CDR2 YYNGEE. With V trimmed by 0 bases and J by 3 bases, 4 bases remained unmatched. The CDR3 nucleotides read TGTGCCAGCAGCGTAGGGGCGGGAGGGCGCTACGAGCAGTACTTC. Translated: CASSVGAGGRYEQYF.

V usage is TRBV15 and J usage is TRBJ1-5; a possible D gene is TRBD1 (6 bases). Germline lookup yields CDR1 LNHNV and CDR2 YYDKDF (reference sequence). V was shortened by 0 bases and J by 3 bases, with 9 bases between the two germline ends. The CDR3 totals 15 residues. The CDR3 loop reads CATSRDRTVNQPQHF. CDR3 sequence (DNA): TGTGCCACCAGCAGAGATCGGACAGTCAATCAGCCCCAGCATTTT.

V is TRBV7-9 and J is TRBJ2-7, with D perhaps TRBD2 (5 bases). With 7 bases removed from V and 0 bases from J, the gap between germline ends came to 13 bases. CDR3 length: 14 amino acids. Germline CDR1 is SEHNR and CDR2 is FQNEAQ (reference sequence). Here the CDR3 DNA reads TGTGCCAGCAACTCGGGTGGGAGCTCCTACGAGCAGTACTTC. Protein sequence: CASNSGGSSYEQYF. The full variable domain, with the rest looked up from reference TRBV7-9 and TRBJ2-7, is DTGVSQNPRHKITKRGQNVTFRCDPISEHNRLYWYRQTLGQGPEFLTYFQNEAQLEKSRLLSDRFSAERPKGSFSTLEIQRTEQGDSAMYLCASNSGGSSYEQYFGPGTRLTVT.

This chain connects TRBV5-8 to TRBJ1-5; 7 bases agree with TRBD1. Trimming at V came to 0 bases and at J to 4 bases, leaving 1 base not matched to a gene. From germline, CDR1 is SGHTS and CDR2 YDEGEE. This CDR3 comprises 14 residues. Written as DNA, the CDR3 is TGTGCCAGCAGCTTGGGGGACAGAAATCAGCCCCAGCATTTT. The encoded protein is CASSLGDRNQPQHF.